This T cell receptor (beta chain) comes out of a study of kidney transplant recipient with SARS-CoV-2 infection. The V gene's germline CDR1 is SEHNR and CDR2 FQNEAQ (reference sequence). V dropped 4 bases and J dropped 2; count of bases not matched to a gene: 20. The CDR3 is 20 residues long. This clonotype was seen many times. TCRdb re-analysed the reads in MiXCR, keeping a single row per CDR3 protein. The data contain 200,000 to 250,000 distinct CDR3 sequences, 25% to 35% of them singletons. This receptor was obtained from a male patient in his 30s who had COVID-19 and was a kidney transplant recipient. The graft donor may account for some of the T cells. This specimen consisted of a blood sample, obtained at baseline and on roughly day 110 from a kidney transplant recipient. The rearrangement uses TRBV7-9 and TRBJ1-1, with 9 bases matching TRBD1. The CDR3 loop is CASSSNGFPGQGTPNTEAFF. The CDR3 DNA reads TGTGCCAGCAGCTCGAACGGTTTCCCGGGACAGGGAACTCCCAACACTGAAGCTTTCTTT.